This T cell receptor beta chain was sequenced during a study of post-analysis software for immune sequencing data. Study-level information: Disease trajectories encompassed relapsing-remitting, secondary progressive and progressive-relapsing multiple sclerosis. Overall study results and limits: Elevated frequency relative to controls characterized roughly 5 TRBV segments in patients, TRBV5-6, TRBV5-1 and TRBV20-1 among them.

About this clonotype: What it recognizes is unknown.

Unique molecular identifiers tagged the TCR beta cDNA libraries. Input of about 0.95 to 10 million T cells yielded about half a million cDNA molecules. Using its own MiXCR run on the PCR reads, TCRdb lists one record per CDR3 protein. The sample lists hundreds of thousands of distinct CDR3 sequences, approximately 33% occurring once. Germline V gene data show CDR1 as SGHRS and CDR2 as YFSETQ. Between the trimmed V and J ends, which lost 3 bases and 11 bases, there was a span of 23 bases. CDR3 length: 16 amino acids. The sequencing input was blood. This TCR was recovered from a girl between 5 and 17 years old with multiple sclerosis. V usage is TRBV5-1 and J usage is TRBJ1-4, with D unclear. The CDR3 DNA reads TGCGCCAGCAGCTCTCAACCTCGAAGGGAGGATCGGAAACTGTTTTTT. Its protein is CASSSQPRREDRKLFF.